The 5 T cell receptor beta chains listed next were all sequenced from one sample in a study of blood T cell repertoires in COVID-19. Profiled with immunoSEQ multiplex PCR; TCRdb holds only in-frame clones, not every one. The table has a few hundred thousand clones, 80% to 90% seen once. Sequencing was performed on PBMCs or T cells enriched from blood (not recorded which). The source of these receptors is a young man who had recovered from COVID-19.

The chain combines TRBV19 with TRBJ2-7; D perhaps matches TRBD2 (7 bases). This CDR3 region has 14 residues. The ends were cut back, 7 bases at V and 5 bases at J, with 18 bases in the middle. Per germline, CDR1 LNHDA and CDR2 SQIVND (reference sequence). This CDR3 reads CASTLRGGINEQYF. Written as DNA, the CDR3 is TGTGCCAGTACTTTAAGGGGGGGCATCAACGAGCAGTACTTC.

V is TRBV25-1 and J is TRBJ1-5; D might be TRBD1 (5 bases). This CDR3 spans 13 amino acids. V lost 4 bases and J 4 bases, leaving 8 bases between the germline ends. The germline CDR1 and CDR2 sequences are MGHDK and SYGVNS. CDR3 DNA sequence: TGTGCCAGCAGTGGAACAGGAAATCAGCCCCAGCATTTT. Its translation: CASSGTGNQPQHF. Variable domain in full (rest from reference TRBV25-1 and TRBJ1-5): EADIYQTPRYLVIGTGKKITLECSQTMGHDKMYWYQQDPGMELHLIHYSYGVNSTEKGDLSSESTVSRIRTEHFPLTLESARPSHTSQYLCASSGTGNQPQHFGDGTRLSIL.

The CDR3 protein is CASSPDRGKTGEQYF. CDR3 DNA: TGTGCCAGCTCACCCGACAGGGGCAAAACTGGCGAGCAGTACTTC. V usage is TRBV18 and J usage is TRBJ2-7; 8 bases align to TRBD1. This CDR3 region has 15 residues. V lost 3 bases and J lost 6; bases outside the gene matches: 10. Germline V lookup: CDR1 KGHSH, CDR2 LQKENI.

The chain employs TRBV12-3 or TRBV12-4 and TRBJ2-7; 7 nucleotides align to TRBD1. The ends lost 6 bases at V and 3 bases at J; junction bases unmatched: 5. There are 13 residues in the CDR3. The CDR3 DNA reads TGTGCCAGCAGCGCTGACAGGGACTACGAGCAGTACTTC. This translates into CASSADRDYEQYF.

V and J are TRBV2 and TRBJ2-7; D unclear. Trimming stripped 6 bases from V and 0 bases from J, with 18 bases between. Per the germline V gene, CDR1 is SNHLY and CDR2 is FYNNEI. The CDR3 is 16 amino acids. The CDR3 loop reads CASRPTTHLGSYEQYF. The CDR3 DNA reads as TGTGCCAGCAGGCCCACTACCCATCTGGGCTCCTACGAGCAGTACTTC.